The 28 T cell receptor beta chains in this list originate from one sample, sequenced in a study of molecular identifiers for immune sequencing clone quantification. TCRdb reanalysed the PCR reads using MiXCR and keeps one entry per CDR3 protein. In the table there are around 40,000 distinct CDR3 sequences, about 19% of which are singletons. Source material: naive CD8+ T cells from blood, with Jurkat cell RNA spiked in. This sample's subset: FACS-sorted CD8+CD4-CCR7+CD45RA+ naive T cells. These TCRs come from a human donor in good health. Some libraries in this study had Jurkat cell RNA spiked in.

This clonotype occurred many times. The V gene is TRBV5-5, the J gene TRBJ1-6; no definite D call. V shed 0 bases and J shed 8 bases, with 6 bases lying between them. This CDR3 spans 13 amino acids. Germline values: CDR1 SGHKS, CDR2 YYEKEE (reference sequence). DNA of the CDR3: TGTGCCAGCAGCTTGGGCAGCCATTCACCCCTCCACTTT. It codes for CASSLGSHSPLHF.

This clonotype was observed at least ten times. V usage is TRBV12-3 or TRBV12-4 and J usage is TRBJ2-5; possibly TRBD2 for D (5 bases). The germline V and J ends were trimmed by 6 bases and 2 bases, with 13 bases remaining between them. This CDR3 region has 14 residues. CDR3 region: CASSTWGEQETQYF. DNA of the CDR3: TGTGCCAGCAGCACGTGGGGAGAGCAAGAGACCCAGTACTTC.

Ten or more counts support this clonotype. The CDR3 sequence: CASSMTEYSNQPQHF. CDR3 nucleotides: TGTGCCAGTAGTATGACTGAATATAGCAATCAGCCCCAGCATTTT. The chain combines TRBV19 with TRBJ1-5; unclear D gene. CDR3 length: 15 residues. CDR1 and CDR2 (germline): LNHDA, SQIVND (reference sequence). V lost 3 bases, J lost 0 bases, and 9 bases lay in between.

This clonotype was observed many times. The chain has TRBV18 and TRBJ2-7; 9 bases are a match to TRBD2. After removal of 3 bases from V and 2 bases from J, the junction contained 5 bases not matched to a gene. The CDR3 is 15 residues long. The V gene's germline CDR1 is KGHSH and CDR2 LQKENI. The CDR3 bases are TGTGCCAGCTCACCTTTAGCGGGGGCCGCCTACGAGCAGTACTTC. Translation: CASSPLAGAAYEQYF.

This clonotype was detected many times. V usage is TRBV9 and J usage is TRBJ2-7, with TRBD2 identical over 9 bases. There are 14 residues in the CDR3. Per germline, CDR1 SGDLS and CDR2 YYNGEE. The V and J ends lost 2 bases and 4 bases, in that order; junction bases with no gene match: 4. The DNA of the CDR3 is TGTGCCAGCAGCGTTGCTAGCGGGAAGTACGAGCAGTACTTC. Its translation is CASSVASGKYEQYF.

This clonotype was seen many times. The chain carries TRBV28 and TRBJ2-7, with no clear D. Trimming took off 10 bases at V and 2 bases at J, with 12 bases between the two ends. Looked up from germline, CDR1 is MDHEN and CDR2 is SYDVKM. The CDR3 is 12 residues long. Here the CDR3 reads CAINGPAYEQYF. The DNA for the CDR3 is TGTGCCATAAACGGCCCCGCCTACGAGCAGTACTTC.

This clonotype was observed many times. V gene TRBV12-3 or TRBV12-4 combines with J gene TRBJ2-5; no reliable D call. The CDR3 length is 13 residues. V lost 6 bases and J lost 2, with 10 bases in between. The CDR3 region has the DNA TGTGCCAGCAGCCCGAGCAATCAAGAGACCCAGTACTTC. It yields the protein CASSPSNQETQYF.

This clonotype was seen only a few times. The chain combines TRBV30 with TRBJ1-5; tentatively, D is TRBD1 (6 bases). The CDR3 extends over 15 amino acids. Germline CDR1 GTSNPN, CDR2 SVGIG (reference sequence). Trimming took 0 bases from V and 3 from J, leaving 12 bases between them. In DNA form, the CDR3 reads TGTGCCTGGAGTGTCGTACCGGGACACAATCAGCCCCAGCATTTT. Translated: CAWSVVPGHNQPQHF.

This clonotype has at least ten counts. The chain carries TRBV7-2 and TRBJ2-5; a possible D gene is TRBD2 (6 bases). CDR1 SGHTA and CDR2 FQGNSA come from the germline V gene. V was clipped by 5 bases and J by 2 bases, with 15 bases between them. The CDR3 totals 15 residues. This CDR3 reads CASSHHGTHQETQYF. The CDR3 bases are TGTGCCAGCAGCCACCACGGGACTCATCAAGAGACCCAGTACTTC.

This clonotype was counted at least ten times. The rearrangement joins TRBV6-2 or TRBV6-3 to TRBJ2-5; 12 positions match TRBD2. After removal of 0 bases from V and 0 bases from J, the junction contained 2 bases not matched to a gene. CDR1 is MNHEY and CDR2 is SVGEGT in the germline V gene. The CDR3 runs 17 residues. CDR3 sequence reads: CASSYSTSGGHQETQYF. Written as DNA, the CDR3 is TGTGCCAGCAGTTACTCGACTAGCGGGGGACACCAAGAGACCCAGTACTTC.

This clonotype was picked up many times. CDR3 sequence reads: CSARNAGTQPNNEQFF. The DNA for the CDR3 is TGCAGTGCTAGAAACGCTGGCACCCAACCTAACAATGAGCAGTTCTTC. The chain joins TRBV20-1 to TRBJ2-1; D ambiguous. V lost 2 bases and J 5 bases, leaving 19 bases between the germline ends. The V gene's germline CDR1 is DFQATT and CDR2 SNEGSKA (reference sequence). CDR3 size: 16 residues.

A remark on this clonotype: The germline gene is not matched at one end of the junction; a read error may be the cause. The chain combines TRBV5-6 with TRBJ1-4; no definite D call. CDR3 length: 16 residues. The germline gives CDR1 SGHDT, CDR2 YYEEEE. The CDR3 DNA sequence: TGTGCCAGCGGCTTGGCCCTAGGGAGGGAACGCGAAAAACTGTTTTTT. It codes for CASGLALGREREKLFF.

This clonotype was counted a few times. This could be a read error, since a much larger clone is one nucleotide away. The CDR3 bases are TGTGCCACCGTACAGGAGAACACCGGGGAGCTGTTTTTT. Its protein product is CATVQENTGELFF. The chain combines TRBV9 with TRBJ2-2, with D maybe TRBD1 (5 bases). Germline V gives CDR1 SGDLS, CDR2 YYNGEE. Deletions cut 9 bases from V and 1 base from J, with 10 bases between. CDR3 length: 13 amino acids.

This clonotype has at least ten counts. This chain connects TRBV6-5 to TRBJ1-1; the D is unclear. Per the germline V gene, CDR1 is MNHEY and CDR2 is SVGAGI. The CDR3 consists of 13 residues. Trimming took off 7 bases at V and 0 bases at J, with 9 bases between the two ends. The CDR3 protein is CASNEGVNTEAFF. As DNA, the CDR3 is TGTGCCAGCAATGAGGGAGTGAACACTGAAGCTTTCTTT.

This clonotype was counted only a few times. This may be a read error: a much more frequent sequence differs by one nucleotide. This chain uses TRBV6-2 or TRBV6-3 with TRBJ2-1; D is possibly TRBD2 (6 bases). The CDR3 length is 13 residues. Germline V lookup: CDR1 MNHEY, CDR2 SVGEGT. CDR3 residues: CAGRPSTAGEQFF. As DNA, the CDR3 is TGTGCCGGCAGGCCTAGCACAGCGGGTGAGCAGTTCTTC.

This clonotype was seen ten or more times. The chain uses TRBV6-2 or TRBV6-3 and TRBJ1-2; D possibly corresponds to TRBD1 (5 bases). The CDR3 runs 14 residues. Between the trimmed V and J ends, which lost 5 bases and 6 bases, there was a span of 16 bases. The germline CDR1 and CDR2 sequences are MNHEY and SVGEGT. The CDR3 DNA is TGTGCCAGCAGTCCCACAGGAGTCGTCCATGGCTACACCTTC. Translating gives CASSPTGVVHGYTF.

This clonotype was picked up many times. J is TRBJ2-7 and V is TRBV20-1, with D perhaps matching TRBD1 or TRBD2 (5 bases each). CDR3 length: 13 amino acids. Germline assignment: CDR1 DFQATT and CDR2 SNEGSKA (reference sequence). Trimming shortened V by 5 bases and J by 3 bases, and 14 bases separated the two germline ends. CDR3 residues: CSAYPPGGYEQYF. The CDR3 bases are TGCAGTGCTTACCCTCCTGGGGGCTACGAGCAGTACTTC.

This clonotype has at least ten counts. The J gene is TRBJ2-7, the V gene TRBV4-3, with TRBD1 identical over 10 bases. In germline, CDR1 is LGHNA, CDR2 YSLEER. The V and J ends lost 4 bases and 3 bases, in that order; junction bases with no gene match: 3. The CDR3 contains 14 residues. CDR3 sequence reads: CASSRGQGGYEQYF. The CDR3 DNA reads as TGCGCCAGCAGCCGAGGACAGGGGGGCTACGAGCAGTACTTC.

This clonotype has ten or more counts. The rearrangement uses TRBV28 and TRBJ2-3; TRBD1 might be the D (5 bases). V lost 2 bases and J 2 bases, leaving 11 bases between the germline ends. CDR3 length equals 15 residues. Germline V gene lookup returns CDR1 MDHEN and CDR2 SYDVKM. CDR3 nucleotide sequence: TGTGCCAGCAGTTTAAGAGACAGCATCACAGATACGCAGTATTTT. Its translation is CASSLRDSITDTQYF.

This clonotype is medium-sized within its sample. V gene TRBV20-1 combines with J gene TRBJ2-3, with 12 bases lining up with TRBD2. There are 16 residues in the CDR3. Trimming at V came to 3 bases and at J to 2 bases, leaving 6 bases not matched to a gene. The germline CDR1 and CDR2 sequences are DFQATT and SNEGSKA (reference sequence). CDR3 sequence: CSASRTSGAYTDTQYF. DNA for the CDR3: TGCAGTGCTAGCCGGACTAGCGGGGCCTACACAGATACGCAGTATTTT.

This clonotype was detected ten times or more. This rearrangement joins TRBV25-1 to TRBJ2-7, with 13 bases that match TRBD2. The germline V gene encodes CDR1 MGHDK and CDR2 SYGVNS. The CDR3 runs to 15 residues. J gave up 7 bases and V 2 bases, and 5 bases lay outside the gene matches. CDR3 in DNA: TGTGCCAGCAGTGAAGGACTAGCGGGAGTTTATGAGCAGTACTTC. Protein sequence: CASSEGLAGVYEQYF.

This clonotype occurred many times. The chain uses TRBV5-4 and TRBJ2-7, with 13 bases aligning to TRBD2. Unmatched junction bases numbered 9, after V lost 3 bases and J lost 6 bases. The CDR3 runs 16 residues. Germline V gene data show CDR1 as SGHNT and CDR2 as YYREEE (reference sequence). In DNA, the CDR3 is TGTGCCAGCAGCTCAGAGGGACTAGCGGGACTAACCGAGCAGTACTTC. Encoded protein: CASSSEGLAGLTEQYF.

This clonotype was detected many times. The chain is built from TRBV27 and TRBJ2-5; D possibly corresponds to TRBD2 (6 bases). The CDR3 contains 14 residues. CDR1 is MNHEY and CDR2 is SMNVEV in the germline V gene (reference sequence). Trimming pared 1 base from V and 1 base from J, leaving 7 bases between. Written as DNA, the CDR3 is TGTGCCAGCAGTTTATGGGGAGGCCAAGAGACCCAGTACTTC. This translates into CASSLWGGQETQYF.

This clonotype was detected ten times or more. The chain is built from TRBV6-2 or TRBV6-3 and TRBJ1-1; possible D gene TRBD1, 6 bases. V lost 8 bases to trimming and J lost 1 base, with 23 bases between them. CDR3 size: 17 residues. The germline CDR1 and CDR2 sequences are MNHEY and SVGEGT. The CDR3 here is CASVQEGVDRWNTEAFF. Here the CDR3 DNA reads TGTGCCAGCGTCCAAGAGGGGGTAGATAGATGGAACACTGAAGCTTTCTTT.

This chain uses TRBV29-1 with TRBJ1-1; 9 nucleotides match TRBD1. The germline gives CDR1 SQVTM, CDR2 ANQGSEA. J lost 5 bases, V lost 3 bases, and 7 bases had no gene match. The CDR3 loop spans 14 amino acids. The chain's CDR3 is CSVEGQGSRTEAFF. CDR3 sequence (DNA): TGCAGCGTTGAGGGACAGGGCAGTCGGACTGAAGCTTTCTTT.

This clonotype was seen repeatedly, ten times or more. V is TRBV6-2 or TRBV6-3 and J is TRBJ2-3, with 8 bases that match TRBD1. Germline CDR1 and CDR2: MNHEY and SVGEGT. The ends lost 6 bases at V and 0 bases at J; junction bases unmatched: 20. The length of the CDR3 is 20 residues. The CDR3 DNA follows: TGTGCCAGCAGCTATGACGGACAGGGTTTCACAGCGGGTAGCACAGATACGCAGTATTTT. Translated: CASSYDGQGFTAGSTDTQYF.

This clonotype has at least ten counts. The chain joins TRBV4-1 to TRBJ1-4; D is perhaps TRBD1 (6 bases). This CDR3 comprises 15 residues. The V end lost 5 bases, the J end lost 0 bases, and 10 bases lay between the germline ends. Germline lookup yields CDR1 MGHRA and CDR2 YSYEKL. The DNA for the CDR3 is TGCGCCAGCAGCTTCACAGGGCCAACTAATGAAAAACTGTTTTTT. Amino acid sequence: CASSFTGPTNEKLFF.

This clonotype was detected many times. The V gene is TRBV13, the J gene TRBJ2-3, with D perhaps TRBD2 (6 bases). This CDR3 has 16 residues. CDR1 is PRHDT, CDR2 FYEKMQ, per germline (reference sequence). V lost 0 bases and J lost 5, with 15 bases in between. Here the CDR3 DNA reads TGTGCCAGCAGCTTAGGACCTAGCGTTGGTGTAGATACGCAGTATTTT. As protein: CASSLGPSVGVDTQYF.